A single sample is the source of the 2 T cell receptor beta chains below, sequenced in a study of blood T cell repertoires in COVID-19. The table came from immunoSEQ multiplex PCR; TCRdb's copy has only in-frame clones and leaves some out. The sample has 250,000 to 300,000 clones; 70% to 90% are singletons. The material sequenced was peripheral blood. These TCRs come from a woman aged 55-70 years with acute or convalescent COVID-19.

This sequence joins TRBV7-9 and TRBJ2-7; the D is unclear. Deletions cut 5 bases from V and 0 bases from J, with 8 bases between. CDR3 size: 13 residues. In germline, CDR1 is SEHNR, CDR2 FQNEAQ (reference sequence). The CDR3, as DNA: TGTGCCAGCAGCCCGACTGACTCCTACGAGCAGTACTTC. Its translation is CASSPTDSYEQYF.

The V call is TRBV11-3, the J call TRBJ2-1; 8 bases line up with TRBD2. CDR1 is SGHNT, CDR2 YENEEA, per germline. This CDR3 comprises 15 residues. After removal of 5 bases from V and 0 bases from J, the junction contained 3 bases not matched to a gene. For the CDR3, the DNA is TGTGCCAGCAGCCACAGCGGGAGCTCCTACAATGAGCAGTTCTTC. It codes for CASSHSGSSYNEQFF.